Shown below are 24 T cell receptor beta chains from a single sample sequenced in a study of blood T cell repertoires in COVID-19. TCRdb keeps only in-frame clones here, not all; method: immunoSEQ multiplex PCR. The repertoire holds about 430,000 clones, 88% seen once, with 0.9% to 1% in the top ten. What was sequenced was PBMCs or T cells enriched from blood (not recorded which). The receptors come from a woman under 40 with acute COVID-19.

The rearrangement uses TRBV4-3 and TRBJ1-4; unclear D gene. Trimming left V 4 bases short and J 3 bases short, with 9 bases between. CDR3 size: 14 residues. Germline V lookup: CDR1 LGHNA, CDR2 YSLEER. The DNA of the CDR3 is TGCGCCAGCAGCCGAGGGTTGCCTAATGAAAAACTGTTTTTT. Translation: CASSRGLPNEKLFF.

This clone was observed a handful of times. This chain uses TRBV9 with TRBJ1-6, with 8 bases aligning to TRBD1. The junction had 8 bases not matched to a gene; V was cut back by 4 bases and J by 11 bases. Looked up from germline, CDR1 is SGDLS and CDR2 is YYNGEE. CDR3 size: 14 residues. The CDR3 loop is CASSLGQGAAPLHF. DNA for the CDR3: TGTGCCAGCAGCCTAGGACAGGGAGCGGCACCCCTCCACTTT.

This clone was observed a single time. V gene TRBV9 combines with J gene TRBJ2-1; a weak D match, TRBD2 (5 bases). Germline V gene lookup returns CDR1 SGDLS and CDR2 YYNGEE. The CDR3 has 15 residues. V was shortened by 0 bases and J by 2 bases, with 9 bases between the two germline ends. The CDR3 is CASSVDGETYNEQFF. In DNA form, the CDR3 reads TGTGCCAGCAGCGTAGACGGGGAGACCTACAATGAGCAGTTCTTC.

The chain carries TRBV30 and TRBJ1-6, with D maybe TRBD1 (5 bases). Trimming left V 3 bases short and J 6 bases short, with 15 bases between. The CDR3 has 15 amino acids. Per the germline V gene, CDR1 is GTSNPN and CDR2 is SVGIG (reference sequence). CDR3 loop: CAWSLSTVFNSPLHF. The CDR3 bases are TGTGCCTGGAGCCTATCGACAGTCTTTAATTCACCCCTCCACTTT.

The V and J genes are TRBV5-6 and TRBJ1-6; 8 nucleotides agree with TRBD1. The germline V gene has CDR1 SGHDT and CDR2 YYEEEE. Trimming removed 1 base from V and 10 bases from J; junction bases left unmatched: 4. The CDR3 sequence is 14 residues long. The CDR3 DNA sequence: TGTGCCAGCAGCTTGAAGGACAGGGCATCACCCCTCCACTTT. Its translation: CASSLKDRASPLHF.

This clone was counted a single time. This chain connects TRBV5-5 to TRBJ1-5, with 8 bases identical to TRBD1. After removal of 0 bases from V and 4 bases from J, the junction contained 3 bases not matched to a gene. Germline CDR1 reads SGHKS; CDR2 reads YYEKEE (reference sequence). This CDR3 has 15 residues. CDR3 loop: CASSLAQGANQPQHF. The CDR3 DNA follows: TGTGCCAGCAGCTTGGCTCAGGGGGCGAATCAGCCCCAGCATTTT.

This clone was found once. V gene TRBV7-2 combines with J gene TRBJ1-2; 7 nucleotides align to TRBD1. CDR1 is SGHTA and CDR2 is FQGNSA in the germline V gene. CDR3 length: 14 amino acids. J was trimmed by 1 base and V by 4 bases; bases with no gene match: 3. This chain's CDR3 is CASSSHRGNYGYTF. The CDR3, as DNA: TGTGCCAGCAGCTCCCACAGGGGTAACTATGGCTACACCTTC.

V usage is TRBV7-2 and J usage is TRBJ1-5; 8 bases are shared with TRBD1. The V segment lost 2 bases and the J segment 5 bases; nucleotides outside the gene matches: 2. This CDR3 has 14 amino acids. Per the germline V gene, CDR1 is SGHTA and CDR2 is FQGNSA. CDR3 coding DNA: TGTGCCAGCAGCTTACGACAGGGGCATCAGCCCCAGCATTTT. It yields the protein CASSLRQGHQPQHF.

V gene TRBV24-1 combines with J gene TRBJ2-1; possible D gene TRBD2, 6 bases. CDR1 KGHDR and CDR2 SFDVKD come from the germline V gene. CDR3 length: 20 amino acids. Trimming stripped 4 bases from V and 0 bases from J, with 24 bases between. The CDR3 region has the DNA TGTGCCACCAGTGACCGTGGAGGGACGGTGAAGCCGAGCTCCTACAATGAGCAGTTCTTC. Residues: CATSDRGGTVKPSSYNEQFF.

The chain has TRBV24-1 and TRBJ2-2, with TRBD1 identical over 10 bases. The V and J ends lost 4 bases and 2 bases, in that order; junction bases with no gene match: 9. Germline V gives CDR1 KGHDR, CDR2 SFDVKD. The CDR3 runs to 18 residues. The CDR3 bases are TGTGCCACCAGTGACCTGACAGGGGGCTTGGGAAACACCGGGGAGCTGTTTTTT. It yields the protein CATSDLTGGLGNTGELFF.

The chain has TRBV5-4 and TRBJ2-7, with TRBD1 matching 10 bases. Germline CDR1 is SGHNT and CDR2 is YYREEE (reference sequence). The trim removed 3 bases at V and 6 bases at J, leaving 6 bases unmatched. CDR3 length: 14 residues. The CDR3 DNA reads TGTGCCAGCAGCTCGGGACAGGGGAGCATCGAGCAGTACTTC. Amino acid sequence: CASSSGQGSIEQYF.

This clone has more than one count but fewer than ten. The chain has TRBV9 and TRBJ1-2; D remains ambiguous. Germline V gene data show CDR1 as SGDLS and CDR2 as YYNGEE. CDR3 length: 14 residues. V lost 4 bases and J 4 bases, leaving 14 bases between the germline ends. The CDR3 spells CASSTSGGSYGYTF. In nucleotides, the CDR3 is TGTGCCAGCAGCACCTCCGGAGGGAGCTATGGCTACACCTTC.

V and J are TRBV18 and TRBJ1-2; TRBD1 agrees at 7 bases. This CDR3 is built from 13 residues. Germline CDR1 reads KGHSH; CDR2 reads LQKENI. Germline trimming cut 3 bases from V and 5 bases from J; bases unmatched to any gene: 3. CDR3 DNA: TGTGCCAGCTCACCGGGACAGCAATATGGCTACACCTTC. This encodes CASSPGQQYGYTF.

This rearrangement joins TRBV20-1 to TRBJ2-1; 8 positions match TRBD2. From germline, CDR1 is DFQATT and CDR2 SNEGSKA (reference sequence). The V segment lost 3 bases and the J segment 1 base; nucleotides outside the gene matches: 11. CDR3 length: 17 amino acids. CDR3 residues: CSASIWVGGGSYNEQFF. The CDR3 DNA reads as TGCAGTGCTAGTATCTGGGTGGGCGGGGGGTCCTACAATGAGCAGTTCTTC.

The gene calls are TRBV29-1 and TRBJ1-1; TRBD1 might be the D (5 bases). CDR1 SQVTM and CDR2 ANQGSEA come from the germline V gene. Trimming shortened V by 5 bases and J by 5 bases, and 15 bases separated the two germline ends. CDR3 length: 13 residues. The CDR3 spells CSVRGLGGTEAFF. The CDR3 coding sequence is TGCAGCGTTAGGGGTTTGGGAGGGACTGAAGCTTTCTTT. The whole variable domain, filled in from reference TRBV29-1 and TRBJ1-1, reads SAVISQKPSRDICQRGTSLTIQCQVDSQVTMMFWYRQQPGQSLTLIATANQGSEATYESGFVIDKFPISRPNLTFSTLTVSNMSPEDSSIYLCSVRGLGGTEAFFGQGTRLTVV.

V and J are TRBV12-3 or TRBV12-4 and TRBJ1-2; no clear D gene. The ends were cut back, 5 bases at V and 7 bases at J, with 14 bases in the middle. The CDR3 runs 13 residues. CDR3 protein: CASSQTPTSGYTF. CDR3 DNA sequence: TGTGCCAGCAGTCAAACTCCGACAAGTGGCTACACCTTC.

The chain carries TRBV27 and TRBJ2-7; D uncertain. Germline loops: CDR1 MNHEY, CDR2 SMNVEV (reference sequence). The CDR3 loop spans 15 amino acids. Deletions cut 3 bases from V and 2 bases from J, with 14 bases between. The CDR3 is CASSFRSRHPYEQYF. CDR3 coding DNA: TGTGCCAGCAGTTTCCGCTCCCGACACCCCTACGAGCAGTACTTC.

In nucleotides, the CDR3 is TGTGCCAGCAGTTGGGGACTAGCGGGAACCCAGTACTTC. It translates to CASSWGLAGTQYF. The chain couples TRBV6-2 or TRBV6-3 to TRBJ2-5; TRBD2 aligns across 13 bases. Looked up from germline, CDR1 is MNHEY and CDR2 is SVGEGT. J gave up 8 bases and V 4 bases, and 1 base lay outside the gene matches. The CDR3 totals 13 residues.

V and J are TRBV2 and TRBJ2-1; TRBD2 matches 7 bases. The V and J ends lost 2 bases and 7 bases, in that order; junction bases with no gene match: 5. The length of the CDR3 is 14 residues. Germline CDR1 is SNHLY and CDR2 is FYNNEI. The CDR3 loop reads CASSERLASNEQFF. The CDR3 bases are TGTGCCAGCAGTGAAAGACTAGCTTCGAATGAGCAGTTCTTC.

The V call is TRBV30, the J call TRBJ1-5, with D possibly TRBD1 on 6 matching bases. V lost 1 base, J lost 0 bases, and 16 bases lay in between. The CDR3 sequence is 17 residues long. Germline V lookup: CDR1 GTSNPN, CDR2 SVGIG (reference sequence). In DNA, the CDR3 is TGTGCCTGGAGTGCCCGGGACACCGCTTATAGCAATCAGCCCCAGCATTTT. Protein sequence: CAWSARDTAYSNQPQHF.

The V and J genes are TRBV4-1 and TRBJ1-2; possible D gene TRBD1, 6 bases. The CDR3 totals 15 residues. Per the germline V gene, CDR1 is MGHRA and CDR2 is YSYEKL. Trimming pared 6 bases from V and 0 bases from J, leaving 14 bases between. The CDR3 protein is CASSSGQLANYGYTF. CDR3 coding DNA: TGCGCCAGCAGTTCCGGACAGCTTGCTAACTATGGCTACACCTTC.

The J gene is TRBJ2-1, the V gene TRBV29-1; D is possibly TRBD2 (5 bases). Germline-derived CDR1 and CDR2 are SQVTM and ANQGSEA. The CDR3 runs 11 residues. V was shortened by 3 bases and J by 7 bases, with 7 bases between the two germline ends. CDR3 amino acids: CSVDRGNEQFF. CDR3 DNA sequence: TGCAGCGTTGATCGAGGGAATGAGCAGTTCTTC.

The CDR3 loop is CASSLGAPGRGTEAFF. The CDR3 nucleotides are TGTGCCAGCAGCTTGGGGGCACCGGGGCGGGGGACTGAAGCTTTCTTT. The rearrangement uses TRBV5-4 and TRBJ1-1, with D possibly being TRBD1 (5 bases). V lost 0 bases and J 5 bases, leaving 17 bases between the germline ends. Germline-derived CDR1 and CDR2 are SGHNT and YYREEE (reference sequence). The CDR3 extends over 16 amino acids.

The V call is TRBV19, the J call TRBJ1-1; 10 bases are shared with TRBD1. Trimming cost V 5 bases and J 4 bases; bases outside gene matches: 7. This CDR3 has 15 amino acids. Germline V lookup: CDR1 LNHDA, CDR2 SQIVND (reference sequence). For the CDR3, the DNA is TGTGCCAGTAGTGGAGACAGGGGGCCTCGCACTGAAGCTTTCTTT. Residues: CASSGDRGPRTEAFF. The full variable domain, rest sourced from reference TRBV19 and TRBJ1-1, is DGGITQSPKYLFRKEGQNVTLSCEQNLNHDAMYWYRQDPGQGLRLIYYSQIVNDFQKGDIAEGYSVSREKKESFPLTVTSAQKNPTAFYLCASSGDRGPRTEAFFGQGTRLTVV.